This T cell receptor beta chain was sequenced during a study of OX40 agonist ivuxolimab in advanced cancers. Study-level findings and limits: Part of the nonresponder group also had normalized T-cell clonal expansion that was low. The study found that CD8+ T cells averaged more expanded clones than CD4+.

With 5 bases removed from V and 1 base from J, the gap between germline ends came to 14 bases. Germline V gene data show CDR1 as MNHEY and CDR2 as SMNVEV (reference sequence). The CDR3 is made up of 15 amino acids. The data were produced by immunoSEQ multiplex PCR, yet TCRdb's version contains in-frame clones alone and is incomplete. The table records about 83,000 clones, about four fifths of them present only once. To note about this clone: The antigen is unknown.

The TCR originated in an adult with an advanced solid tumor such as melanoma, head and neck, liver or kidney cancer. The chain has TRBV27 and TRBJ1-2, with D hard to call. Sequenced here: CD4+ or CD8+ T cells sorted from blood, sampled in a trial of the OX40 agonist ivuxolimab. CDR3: CASSPLSTNNYGYTF. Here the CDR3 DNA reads TGTGCCAGCAGTCCCCTCTCGACTAATAACTATGGCTACACCTTC.